This T cell receptor (beta chain) was identified in a study of T cell repertoires in cytomegalovirus infection. The study, taken as a whole, reports: Dominant in the ex vivo response were TCR beta clonotypes restricted by HLA-C and specific for CMV.

Each CDR3 protein is one row after TCRdb ran MiXCR on the reads. The sample shows roughly 150,000 distinct CDR3 sequences, about a quarter of them seen only once. After removal of 3 bases from V and 0 bases from J, the junction contained 10 bases not matched to a gene. This CDR3 region has 18 residues. Looked up from germline, CDR1 is SGDLS and CDR2 is YYNGEE. This clonotype has a handful of counts. No antigen is known for it. Sequencing was performed on PBMCs. The chain joins TRBV9 to TRBJ2-3, with 10 positions matching TRBD2. The receptor was derived from a human donor in good health (CMV status not recorded). Some clones in this sample may be carry-over from other donors' samples. The DNA for the CDR3 is TGTGCCAGCAGCGGTGAAAGCGGGAGGGGATCTAGCACAGATACGCAGTATTTT. It encodes CASSGESGRGSSTDTQYF.